This entry lists 16 T cell receptor beta chains sequenced from one sample in a study of early T cells in non-severe SARS-CoV-2 infection. TCRdb processed the 5' RACE reads anew with MiXCR; each CDR3 protein has one entry. The data contain 55,000 or so distinct CDR3 sequences, roughly 12% of them singletons. The material sequenced was whole blood. The receptors shown here come from an adult who was a healthcare worker with PCR-confirmed SARS-CoV-2 infection or an uninfected control (not recorded which).

This clonotype came up many times. The gene calls are TRBV7-2 and TRBJ2-2; no reliable D call. V lost 3 bases, J lost 6 bases, and 5 bases lay in between. Germline lookup yields CDR1 SGHTA and CDR2 FQGNSA. The CDR3 is 12 residues long. CDR3 DNA: TGTGCCAGCAGCTTGTACGCCGGGGAGCTGTTTTTT. Translated, it gives CASSLYAGELFF.

There are a few counts of this clonotype. This sequence joins TRBV7-8 and TRBJ1-5; 7 bases map to TRBD1. Germline trimming cut 1 base from V and 3 bases from J; bases unmatched to any gene: 3. Germline CDR1 SGHVS, CDR2 FQNEAQ. The CDR3 length is 15 residues. The DNA for the CDR3 is TGTGCCAGCAGCTTAGGGACAGGCTTCAATCAGCCCCAGCATTTT. Translation: CASSLGTGFNQPQHF.

The J gene is TRBJ1-6, the V gene TRBV5-1, with D unclear. Trimming pared 4 bases from V and 4 bases from J, leaving 12 bases between. The CDR3 runs to 15 residues. CDR1 SGHRS and CDR2 YFSETQ come from the germline V gene. DNA of the CDR3: TGCGCCAGCAGCCCGAAGACGGATTATAATTCACCCCTCCACTTT. This translates into CASSPKTDYNSPLHF.

This clonotype was found a few times. The CDR3 sequence: CSARDRTGVGEQFF. CDR3 DNA: TGCAGTGCTAGGGACAGGACAGGGGTCGGAGAGCAGTTCTTC. The V and J genes are TRBV20-1 and TRBJ2-1; 9 bases are a match to TRBD1. The CDR3 has 14 amino acids. Germline V CDR1 and CDR2: DFQATT, SNEGSKA (reference sequence). V was clipped by 3 bases and J by 10 bases; unmatched bases: 10.

In its sample, this clonotype was seen many times. This sequence joins TRBV7-2 and TRBJ2-3; 7 positions match TRBD2. This CDR3 contains 18 residues. V gave up 5 bases and J gave up 3 bases; unmatched junction bases: 17. CDR1 SGHTA and CDR2 FQGNSA come from the germline V gene. The CDR3 is CASSTPGTISRRTDTQYF. In DNA, the CDR3 is TGTGCCAGCAGCACACCCGGGACTATCTCGAGAAGGACAGATACGCAGTATTTT.

In this sample, this clonotype turned up many times. The DNA of the CDR3 is TGTGCCAGCAGTTTGAACAATGAGCAGTTCTTC. As protein: CASSLNNEQFF. This chain joins TRBV28 and TRBJ2-1; D is uncertain. CDR1 MDHEN and CDR2 SYDVKM come from the germline V gene. This CDR3 has 11 amino acids. Trimming left V 3 bases short and J 5 bases short, with 2 bases between.

This clonotype was recorded many times. This chain uses TRBV6-1 with TRBJ2-1; D might be TRBD1 (6 bases). Per the germline V gene, CDR1 is MNHNS and CDR2 is SASEGT. Trimming removed 1 base at V and 3 bases at J, with 7 bases between. The CDR3 consists of 14 residues. The CDR3 DNA reads as TGTGCCAGCAGTGAAGGGGACAACTACAATGAGCAGTTCTTC. Protein product: CASSEGDNYNEQFF.

This clonotype was recorded many times. V gene TRBV5-4 combines with J gene TRBJ1-6; D gene unclear. CDR1 SGHNT and CDR2 YYREEE come from the germline V gene (reference sequence). The ends were cut back, 1 base at V and 7 bases at J, with 9 bases in the middle. The CDR3 extends over 14 amino acids. CDR3 protein: CASSLMAVNSPLHF. The CDR3, as DNA: TGTGCCAGCAGCTTGATGGCAGTCAATTCACCCCTCCACTTT.

The V and J genes are TRBV5-4 and TRBJ2-3; D may be TRBD2 (6 bases). CDR1 and CDR2 (germline): SGHNT, YYREEE (reference sequence). The V end lost 7 bases, the J end lost 1 base, and 16 bases lay between the germline ends. This CDR3 spans 15 amino acids. The CDR3 sequence: CASPSDGGGTDTQYF. CDR3 sequence (DNA): TGTGCCAGCCCCTCCGATGGCGGGGGCACAGATACGCAGTATTTT.

The chain is built from TRBV20-1 and TRBJ2-2; D perhaps matches TRBD2 (5 bases). Germline-derived CDR1 and CDR2 are DFQATT and SNEGSKA (reference sequence). V lost 6 bases to trimming and J lost 4 bases, with 18 bases between them. CDR3 length equals 15 residues. As DNA, the CDR3 is TGCAGTGCCCGACCCACCGGGGAGTCCACCGGGGAGCTGTTTTTT. This gives the protein CSARPTGESTGELFF.

This chain links TRBV12-3 or TRBV12-4 with TRBJ2-1; TRBD2 matches 8 bases. V trimming: 3 bases; J trimming: 10 bases; junction bases outside the gene matches: 8. This CDR3 is built from 14 residues. CDR3 amino acids: CASSFSGGAREQFF. CDR3 nucleotide sequence: TGTGCCAGCAGTTTTTCCGGGGGGGCCCGCGAGCAGTTCTTC.

In this sample, this clonotype turned up a few times. This rearrangement joins TRBV20-1 to TRBJ2-1; no clear D. V dropped 6 bases and J dropped 10 bases, with 13 bases sitting between them. This CDR3 comprises 11 residues. Germline CDR1 is DFQATT and CDR2 is SNEGSKA (reference sequence). For the CDR3, the DNA is TGCAGTGCCCTCGATAAGACAGAGCAGTTCTTC. It translates to CSALDKTEQFF.

This chain connects TRBV19 to TRBJ1-2; unclear D gene. This CDR3 region has 12 residues. Germline assignment: CDR1 LNHDA and CDR2 SQIVND (reference sequence). The V end was cut by 5 bases, the J end by 3 bases, with 7 bases between. This CDR3 is CASSFSDYGYTF. CDR3 nucleotide sequence: TGTGCCAGTAGTTTCAGCGACTATGGCTACACCTTC.

The chain couples TRBV3-1 to TRBJ2-1, with D unresolved. Between the trimmed V and J ends, which lost 4 bases and 6 bases, there was a span of 16 bases. The CDR3 has 15 amino acids. In germline, CDR1 is LGHDT, CDR2 YNNKEL (reference sequence). The CDR3 bases are TGTGCCAGCAGCCGCAACCTCCGACGGAGCAATGAGCAGTTCTTC. Protein: CASSRNLRRSNEQFF.

This chain uses TRBV2 with TRBJ2-3; no reliable D call. With 8 bases removed from V and 2 bases from J, the gap between germline ends came to 11 bases. Germline V lookup: CDR1 SNHLY, CDR2 FYNNEI. The CDR3 covers 13 residues. This CDR3 reads CASCLRTTDTQYF. The CDR3 DNA reads as TGTGCCAGCTGCTTACGGACCACAGATACGCAGTATTTT.

The V gene is TRBV18, the J gene TRBJ1-5, with 8 bases fitting TRBD1. Germline lookup yields CDR1 KGHSH and CDR2 LQKENI. The CDR3 is 16 amino acids. The V and J ends lost 4 bases and 0 bases, in that order; junction bases with no gene match: 5. CDR3 bases: TGTGCCAGCTCACTGGGACAGGTGAATAGCAATCAGCCCCAGCATTTT. As protein: CASSLGQVNSNQPQHF.